Given below is one TCR beta chain in context. Antigen specificity is unknown. The data were obtained in a study of PD-1 blockade in classical Hodgkin lymphoma. The time point here: cycle 4 day 1 (C4D1), after more than five weeks of nivolumab. Every one of the patients relapsed after autologous stem cell transplantation (brentuximab vedotin exposure was variable). Measured with immunoSEQ multiplex PCR; TCRdb has only the in-frame clones, and not every one. The table has roughly 100,000 clones, roughly 90% seen once; the top ten hold 15% to 20%. The length of the CDR3 is 14 residues. From germline, CDR1 is SEHNR and CDR2 FQNEAQ (reference sequence). V gave up 5 bases and J gave up 4 bases, with 14 bases separating them. Study results and caveats: Later analyses included only patients treated at least 1 year post-ASCT. What drove the repertoire differences, possibly disease activity or prior therapy, has not been defined.

This TCR derives from a human donor with classical Hodgkin lymphoma. The sample here was peripheral blood mononuclear cells (PBMCs), taken before the fourth cycle of nivolumab. The rearrangement links TRBV7-9 to TRBJ1-2, with D perhaps TRBD1 (5 bases). The CDR3 sequence: CASSLGGKSYGYTF. DNA for the CDR3: TGTGCCAGCAGCCTGGGGGGAAAGAGCTATGGCTACACCTTC.